Described below is a single T cell receptor beta chain sequence and its context. Method: immunoSEQ multiplex PCR; TCRdb's copy keeps in-frame clones and lacks some. This table holds approximately 240,000 clones, 80% to 85% found once. Between the trimmed V and J ends, which lost 8 bases and 2 bases, there was a span of 12 bases. The length of the CDR3 is 13 residues. Germline V gene lookup returns CDR1 SNHLY and CDR2 FYNNEI. The data are from a study of blood T cell repertoires in COVID-19. This chain uses TRBV2 with TRBJ1-1; no clear D gene. The specimen sequenced was peripheral blood. This TCR was recovered from a woman between 55 and 75 years old with acute or convalescent COVID-19. CDR3 DNA: TGTGCCAGCCTGGTGGAGGGAAACACTGAAGCTTTCTTT. Translating gives CASLVEGNTEAFF.